A few counts support the clone carrying this TCR beta chain. As yet, its antigen is unknown. This entry comes from a study of vaccination effects on CD4 cells after COVID-19. The method was immunoSEQ multiplex PCR; TCRdb's version includes in-frame clones alone and lacks a portion of them. The table includes tens of thousands of clones, roughly 73% detected once. Isolation of CD4+ T cells took place after more than 9 days of culture. The starting material was CD4+ T cells from PBMCs cultured without peptide, obtained before COVID-19 vaccination. This receptor was taken from a human donor who received a COVID-19 vaccine.

CDR3 in DNA: TGTGCCAGCAGCCCCGGACAGGGAGTTAGCCAGCCCCAGCATTTT. It specifies CASSPGQGVSQPQHF. The J gene is TRBJ1-5, the V gene TRBV7-2, with TRBD1 matching 8 bases. V was clipped by 5 bases and J by 7 bases; unmatched bases: 10. Germline V gene data show CDR1 as SGHTA and CDR2 as FQGNSA. The CDR3 is made up of 15 amino acids.